This T cell receptor beta chain was sequenced during a study of identical twins. It was template switching that added a universal primer site, and there were unique molecular identifiers on the cDNA. MiXCR was run by TCRdb on the 5' RACE reads, yielding one entry per CDR3 protein. This repertoire shows hundreds of thousands of distinct CDR3 sequences, 18% found once; its top ten account for under 15%. Concerning this clonotype: The antigen is unknown.

CDR3 length: 15 residues. V dropped 2 bases and J dropped 0 bases, with 9 bases sitting between them. Germline V gene data show CDR1 as SEHNR and CDR2 as FQNEAQ (reference sequence). Study-level results: Conclusions leaned on cross-sectional statistical analysis and did not track the same donors over time. The models systematically underestimated how much out-of-frame TCR alpha was shared in monozygotic twins.

These records were also assigned to another study, of T cells expressing NK-cell markers. That report notes: The same clonotypes also predominated in the CD3+CD56-NKG2C+ fraction of several donors.

The chain employs TRBV7-9 and TRBJ2-3; no clear D. The source is a woman under 30 in good health. Material for sequencing was PBMCs. CDR3 region: CASSLRATSTDTQYF. The CDR3 bases are TGTGCCAGCAGCTTAAGAGCGACTAGCACAGATACGCAGTATTTT. Variable domain in full (rest from reference TRBV7-9 and TRBJ2-3): DTGVSQNPRHKITKRGQNVTFRCDPISEHNRLYWYRQTLGQGPEFLTYFQNEAQLEKSRLLSDRFSAERPKGSFSTLEIQRTEQGDSAMYLCASSLRATSTDTQYFGPGTRLTVL.